Below, 3 T cell receptor beta chains from the same sample are listed, as sequenced in a study of blood T cell repertoires in COVID-19. Sequencing used immunoSEQ multiplex PCR; TCRdb keeps in-frame clones, though not all of them. The table includes under 300,000 clones, around 90% detected once. What was sequenced was PBMCs or T cells enriched from blood (not recorded which). The receptors here all came from a woman aged 40 to 50 who had recovered from COVID-19.

The V and J genes are TRBV18 and TRBJ2-2; no definite D call. Trimming took off 2 bases at V and 3 bases at J, with 7 bases between the two ends. Germline V gene sequence: CDR1 KGHSH, CDR2 LQKENI. The CDR3 is 14 residues long. CDR3 nucleotides: TGTGCCAGCTCACCAACCGAGGACACCGGGGAGCTGTTTTTT. It translates to CASSPTEDTGELFF.

The chain employs TRBV5-4 and TRBJ1-2; no reliable D call. Germline V gene data show CDR1 as SGHNT and CDR2 as YYREEE (reference sequence). V lost 1 base and J lost 8, with 12 bases in between. CDR3 length: 13 amino acids. In DNA form, the CDR3 reads TGTGCCAGCAGCTTGAACGGGGTACGCGGCTACACCTTC. Translating gives CASSLNGVRGYTF.

V gene TRBV6-1 combines with J gene TRBJ1-2; the D is unclear. Trimming pared 10 bases from V and 2 bases from J, leaving 17 bases between. In germline, CDR1 is MNHNS, CDR2 SASEGT. CDR3 size: 14 residues. As DNA, the CDR3 is TGTGCCATTAAGGAAGGGAGTCTCAACTATGGCTACACCTTC. It specifies CAIKEGSLNYGYTF.